This T cell receptor (beta chain) was retrieved from a study of T cell responses to AZD1222 COVID-19 vaccine. The germline gives CDR1 ENHRY, CDR2 SYGVKD. J gave up 1 base and V 7 bases, and 6 bases lay outside the gene matches. The CDR3 runs to 15 residues. Profiled with immunoSEQ multiplex PCR; TCRdb holds only in-frame clones, not every one. The repertoire holds fewer than 110,000 clones, approximately 89% seen once, with approximately 22% in the top ten. The input for sequencing was peripheral blood, taken on day 0 of AZD1222 vaccination. The receptor's source is an adult in good health. The chain recombines TRBV10-3 with TRBJ2-5, with 10 bases aligning to TRBD1. CDR3 residues: CAIMPGTGVQETQYF. As DNA, the CDR3 is TGTGCCATCATGCCCGGGACAGGGGTCCAAGAGACCCAGTACTTC.